The 10 T cell receptor beta chains listed next were all sequenced from one sample in a study of PD-L1 blockade in urothelial cancer. Assay: immunoSEQ multiplex PCR; the TCRdb copy retains only in-frame clones and omits some. The sample has 70,000 to 75,000 clones, roughly 90% seen once. Time point reported: pretreatment peripheral blood. The material sequenced was PBMCs, taken around atezolizumab (anti-PD-L1) treatment. These receptors were taken from a man aged 65 to 79 with urothelial cancer.

This chain uses TRBV5-1 with TRBJ1-2; D not resolved. The CDR3 runs 15 residues. Germline-derived CDR1 and CDR2 are SGHRS and YFSETQ. Trimming left V 2 bases short and J 4 bases short, with 15 bases between. CDR3 DNA sequence: TGCGCCAGCAGCTTTAGCGACACCTTGGGCTATGGCTACACCTTC. It is translated as CASSFSDTLGYGYTF.

CDR3 in amino acids: CASSFLLAGHGRDTQYF. CDR3 in DNA: TGTGCCAGTAGTTTTTTACTAGCGGGACATGGACGAGATACGCAGTATTTT. The genes are TRBV19 and TRBJ2-3; 10 nucleotides agree with TRBD2. Trimming at V came to 5 bases and at J to 5 bases, leaving 13 bases not matched to a gene. Germline V gives CDR1 LNHDA, CDR2 SQIVND (reference sequence). The CDR3 covers 17 residues.

CDR3 bases: TGTGCCAGCAGTTACTCGAGGGCTAGCGGGAGCTACGAGCAGTACTTC. Translating it yields CASSYSRASGSYEQYF. The chain has TRBV6-6 and TRBJ2-7, with 10 bases lining up with TRBD2. Trimming at V came to 0 bases and at J to 3 bases, leaving 5 bases not matched to a gene. This CDR3 spans 16 amino acids. CDR1 is MNHNY, CDR2 SVGAGI, per germline (reference sequence).

The chain combines TRBV9 with TRBJ2-7; 9 bases agree with TRBD2. With 0 bases clipped from V and 7 bases from J, the junction kept 8 bases outside the gene matches. Germline V CDR1 and CDR2: SGDLS, YYNGEE. This CDR3 is 15 amino acids long. The CDR3 DNA reads TGTGCCAGCAGCGTAGCAATAGCGGGAGTAAGTGAGCAGTACTTC. It translates to CASSVAIAGVSEQYF.

This chain connects TRBV19 to TRBJ2-2; 7 bases match TRBD1. Germline CDR1 is LNHDA and CDR2 is SQIVND (reference sequence). The CDR3 runs 16 residues. Trimming at V came to 1 base and at J to 5 bases, leaving 7 bases not matched to a gene. The CDR3: CASSIGGGAVTGELFF. CDR3 DNA: TGTGCCAGTAGTATAGGAGGGGGCGCAGTAACCGGGGAGCTGTTTTTT. Full variable domain (remainder filled in from reference TRBV19 and TRBJ2-2): DGGITQSPKYLFRKEGQNVTLSCEQNLNHDAMYWYRQDPGQGLRLIYYSQIVNDFQKGDIAEGYSVSREKKESFPLTVTSAQKNPTAFYLCASSIGGGAVTGELFFGEGSRLTVL.

The V call is TRBV9, the J call TRBJ1-5; 9 bases fit TRBD1. Germline loops: CDR1 SGDLS, CDR2 YYNGEE. Germline trimming cut 3 bases from V and 5 bases from J; bases unmatched to any gene: 6. The CDR3 covers 15 residues. In nucleotides, the CDR3 is TGTGCCAGCAGCGCAACGGGACAGGGTCATCAGCCCCAGCATTTT. As protein: CASSATGQGHQPQHF.

The chain combines TRBV29-1 with TRBJ2-3, with 9 bases that match TRBD1. Germline V gives CDR1 SQVTM, CDR2 ANQGSEA. The trim removed 7 bases at V and 2 bases at J, leaving 13 bases unmatched. This CDR3 spans 16 amino acids. DNA of the CDR3: TGCAGCGGCACCAACCACGGGACAGGGTCCACAGATACGCAGTATTTT. This translates into CSGTNHGTGSTDTQYF.

The CDR3 DNA is TGTGCCAGCAGCGGTCGACAGGGTAACACCGGGGAGCTGTTTTTT. Translating it yields CASSGRQGNTGELFF. V and J are TRBV9 and TRBJ2-2, with TRBD1 matching over 7 bases. The length of the CDR3 is 15 residues. The J segment lost 2 bases and the V segment lost 3 bases, leaving 4 bases of the junction unmatched. Germline lookup yields CDR1 SGDLS and CDR2 YYNGEE.

The chain employs TRBV11-2 and TRBJ2-7, with D perhaps matching TRBD2 (5 bases). V was pared by 5 bases and J by 3 bases, with 11 bases between. The germline gives CDR1 SGHAT, CDR2 FQNNGV. This CDR3 has 13 amino acids. CDR3 nucleotide sequence: TGTGCCAGCAGCGGGCGTGGGAGCTACGAGCAGTACTTC. It codes for CASSGRGSYEQYF. The full variable domain, its missing parts supplied by reference TRBV11-2 and TRBJ2-7, is EAGVAQSPRYKIIEKRQSVAFWCNPISGHATLYWYQQILGQGPKLLIQFQNNGVVDDSQLPKDRFSAERLKGVDSTLKIQPAKLEDSAVYLCASSGRGSYEQYFGPGTRLTVT.

The rearrangement links TRBV6-5 to TRBJ1-1, with no clear D. Germline-derived CDR1 and CDR2 are MNHEY and SVGAGI. With 4 bases removed from V and 5 bases from J, the gap between germline ends came to 8 bases. The CDR3 contains 12 residues. The CDR3 sequence: CASSFGGTEAFF. The CDR3 coding sequence is TGTGCCAGCAGTTTCGGAGGGACTGAAGCTTTCTTT.